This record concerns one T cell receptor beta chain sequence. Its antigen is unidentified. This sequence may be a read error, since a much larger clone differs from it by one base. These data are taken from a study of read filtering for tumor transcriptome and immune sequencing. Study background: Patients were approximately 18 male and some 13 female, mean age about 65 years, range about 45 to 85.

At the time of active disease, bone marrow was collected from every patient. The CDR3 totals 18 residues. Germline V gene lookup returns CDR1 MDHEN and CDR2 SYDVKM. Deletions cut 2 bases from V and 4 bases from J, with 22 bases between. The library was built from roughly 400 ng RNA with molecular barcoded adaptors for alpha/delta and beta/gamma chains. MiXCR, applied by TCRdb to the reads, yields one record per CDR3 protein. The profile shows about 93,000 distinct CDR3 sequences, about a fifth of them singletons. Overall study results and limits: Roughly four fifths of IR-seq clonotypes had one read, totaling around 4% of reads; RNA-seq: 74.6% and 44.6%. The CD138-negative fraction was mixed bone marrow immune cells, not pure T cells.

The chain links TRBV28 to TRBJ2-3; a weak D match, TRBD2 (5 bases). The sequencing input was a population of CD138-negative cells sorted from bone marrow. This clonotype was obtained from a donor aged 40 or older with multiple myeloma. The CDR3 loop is CASSLGGFGERVPDTQYF. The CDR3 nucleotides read TGTGCCAGCAGTTTAGGTGGATTCGGGGAAAGGGTCCCAGATACGCAGTATTTT.